The 18 T cell receptor beta chains below all came from one sample that was sequenced in a study of control samples from healthy donors and cancer patients. TCRdb's table, derived via immunoSEQ multiplex PCR, lists solely in-frame clones and lacks some. This sample yields 160,000 or so clones, of which approximately 96% are seen a single time; about 9.3% belongs to the top ten. Sequences were obtained from blood. Receptors were obtained from a woman aged 35 to 49 in good health.

This chain links TRBV7-6 with TRBJ1-1; 7 positions match TRBD1. This CDR3 is 13 amino acids long. The V gene's germline CDR1 is SGHVS and CDR2 FNYEAQ. V lost 5 bases, J lost 4 bases, and 4 bases stayed unmatched. The CDR3 loop is CASSPDRVTEAFF. CDR3 nucleotide sequence: TGTGCCAGCAGCCCAGACAGGGTCACTGAAGCTTTCTTT.

The chain recombines TRBV15 with TRBJ2-1, with 9 bases fitting TRBD2. CDR3 length: 16 amino acids. With 0 bases clipped from V and 9 bases from J, the junction kept 9 bases outside the gene matches. The germline V gene encodes CDR1 LNHNV and CDR2 YYDKDF (reference sequence). CDR3 residues: CATSRDLVLAGSEQFF. For the CDR3, the DNA is TGTGCCACCAGCAGAGATCTTGTACTAGCGGGTAGTGAGCAGTTCTTC.

This clone has a single count. V is TRBV4-1 and J is TRBJ1-5; D perhaps matches TRBD1 (5 bases). V was trimmed by 3 bases and J by 8 bases, leaving 20 bases between them. The CDR3 sequence is 16 residues long. The germline V gene encodes CDR1 MGHRA and CDR2 YSYEKL. CDR3 nucleotide sequence: TGCGCCAGCAGCCAGGGTCAGATGGGGGATCTCAAGCCCCAGCATTTT. Protein: CASSQGQMGDLKPQHF.

This chain links TRBV27 with TRBJ1-1, with D perhaps TRBD1 (5 bases). CDR1 and CDR2 from the germline V gene are MNHEY and SMNVEV (reference sequence). The CDR3 runs to 15 residues. Trimming removed 7 bases from V and 4 bases from J, with 19 bases in between. CDR3 coding DNA: TGTGCCAGCAAGATTAAAGCCCCAGGGATCACTGAAGCTTTCTTT. It yields the protein CASKIKAPGITEAFF.

The chain joins TRBV5-5 to TRBJ2-7; tentatively, D is TRBD1 (6 bases). Trimming took off 5 bases at V and 2 bases at J, with 17 bases between the two ends. Germline CDR1 reads SGHKS; CDR2 reads YYEKEE (reference sequence). This CDR3 is built from 15 residues. The CDR3 DNA reads as TGTGCCAGCAGTGACCCCGGACAGCGGACCTACGAGCAGTACTTC. Its protein product is CASSDPGQRTYEQYF.

The V gene is TRBV14, the J gene TRBJ2-7; perhaps TRBD1 as D (5 bases). Trimming removed 0 bases from V and 5 bases from J, with 26 bases in between. The CDR3 spans 19 residues. Germline V lookup: CDR1 SGHDN, CDR2 FVKESK. CDR3 coding DNA: TGTGCCAGCAGCCAAGACCCCAGATTTCAGGGAATGACTCTAAACGAGCAGTACTTC. Its translation: CASSQDPRFQGMTLNEQYF.

The V gene is TRBV27, the J gene TRBJ2-2; 9 nucleotides agree with TRBD1. CDR3 length: 17 amino acids. J was trimmed by 6 bases and V by 5 bases; bases with no gene match: 13. Looked up from germline, CDR1 is MNHEY and CDR2 is SMNVEV (reference sequence). The CDR3 sequence: CASSRGPGTGYSGELFF. The CDR3 nucleotides read TGTGCCAGCAGTCGCGGGCCCGGGACAGGGTATTCCGGGGAGCTGTTTTTT.

The chain joins TRBV29-1 to TRBJ2-2; possibly TRBD2 for D (5 bases). Trimming removed 4 bases from V and 6 bases from J, with 12 bases in between. The CDR3 totals 13 residues. Germline V gene sequence: CDR1 SQVTM, CDR2 ANQGSEA. CDR3 sequence: CSVGYTGAGELFF. CDR3 coding DNA: TGCAGCGTTGGTTACACCGGGGCCGGGGAGCTGTTTTTT.

This clone was counted a single time. The chain recombines TRBV7-2 with TRBJ1-2; tentatively, D is TRBD1 (5 bases). From germline, CDR1 is SGHTA and CDR2 FQGNSA. The CDR3 loop spans 16 amino acids. Trimming removed 10 bases at V and 0 bases at J, with 21 bases between. CDR3 sequence (DNA): TGTGCCACCACAACCGGGACCCGAAGGGCTAACTATGGCTACACCTTC. Translating it yields CATTTGTRRANYGYTF.

The chain uses TRBV6-2 or TRBV6-3 and TRBJ1-3; no clear D. The CDR3 extends over 16 amino acids. V dropped 3 bases and J dropped 4 bases, with 16 bases sitting between them. Germline V gene lookup returns CDR1 MNHEY and CDR2 SVGEGT. CDR3 region: CASSYRSSDAGNTIYF. For the CDR3, the DNA is TGTGCCAGCAGTTATCGTAGCAGTGACGCCGGAAACACCATATATTTT.

This sequence joins TRBV3-1 (or the pseudogene TRBV3-2) and TRBJ1-1; TRBD1 matches 7 bases. Germline values: CDR1 LGHDT, CDR2 YNNKEL (reference sequence). The length of the CDR3 is 13 residues. Trimming at V came to 4 bases and at J to 3 bases, leaving 2 bases not matched to a gene. CDR3 protein: CASSRTGDTEAFF. As DNA, the CDR3 is TGTGCCAGCAGCCGTACAGGGGACACTGAAGCTTTCTTT.

The rearrangement joins TRBV4-3 to TRBJ1-5; D is unclear. V lost 1 base, J lost 7 bases, and 8 bases lay in between. This CDR3 is built from 13 residues. The germline V gene encodes CDR1 LGHNA and CDR2 YSLEER. The CDR3 reads CASSQGWRQPQHF. The CDR3 DNA follows: TGCGCCAGCAGCCAAGGTTGGCGGCAGCCCCAGCATTTT.

The gene calls are TRBV13 and TRBJ2-6; 8 bases match TRBD1. Trimming at V came to 5 bases and at J to 4 bases, leaving 4 bases not matched to a gene. Germline values: CDR1 PRHDT, CDR2 FYEKMQ (reference sequence). CDR3 length: 15 amino acids. CDR3 sequence: CASSQGAGGANVLTF. The DNA of the CDR3 is TGTGCCAGCAGCCAGGGGGCGGGCGGGGCCAACGTCCTGACTTTC.

J is TRBJ1-1 and V is TRBV4-1; D unclear. CDR1 and CDR2 from the germline V gene are MGHRA and YSYEKL. This CDR3 spans 14 amino acids. The V and J ends lost 1 base and 0 bases respectively, with 6 bases between them. Written as DNA, the CDR3 is TGCGCCAGCAGCCAAGCACGATTGAACACTGAAGCTTTCTTT. Its protein is CASSQARLNTEAFF.

The chain combines TRBV15 with TRBJ2-5; 8 positions match TRBD2. The CDR3 consists of 16 residues. After removal of 2 bases from V and 4 bases from J, the junction contained 9 bases not matched to a gene. The germline V gene encodes CDR1 LNHNV and CDR2 YYDKDF (reference sequence). The CDR3, as DNA: TGTGCCACCAGCAGATCCCCGGGACTAGTGGGAGAGACCCAGTACTTC. It yields the protein CATSRSPGLVGETQYF.

The chain joins TRBV11-2 to TRBJ2-7, with 13 positions matching TRBD2. The germline CDR1 and CDR2 sequences are SGHAT and FQNNGV. The CDR3 has 15 amino acids. V shed 8 bases and J 1 base; nucleotides not matched to a gene: 5. The CDR3 loop reads CASRLAGGRSYEQYF. CDR3 in DNA: TGTGCCAGCCGACTAGCGGGGGGCCGGTCCTACGAGCAGTACTTC.

The gene calls are TRBV5-1 and TRBJ2-1; weak D call: TRBD2 (5 bases). CDR3 size: 15 residues. V dropped 4 bases and J dropped 1 base, with 12 bases sitting between them. Germline CDR1 is SGHRS and CDR2 is YFSETQ. The CDR3 region has the DNA TGCGCCAGCAGCCCTGGCCGGACTTCCTACAATGAGCAGTTCTTC. Amino acids: CASSPGRTSYNEQFF.

The chain recombines TRBV12-5 with TRBJ1-6; no reliable D call. Trimming took off 2 bases at V and 7 bases at J, with 15 bases between the two ends. Germline lookup yields CDR1 LGHNT and CDR2 FRNRAP. The CDR3 is 16 residues long. Here the CDR3 DNA reads TGTGCTAGTGGTTTGACAGCCGGGAAAGCCAATTCACCCCTCCACTTT. Protein: CASGLTAGKANSPLHF. Together with reference TRBV12-5 and TRBJ1-6, the CDR3 gives the full variable domain: DARVTQTPRHKVTEMGQEVTMRCQPILGHNTVFWYRQTMMQGLELLAYFRNRAPLDDSGMPKDRFSAEMPDATLATLKIQPSEPRDSAVYFCASGLTAGKANSPLHFGNGTRLTVT.